This T cell receptor (beta chain) derives from a study of cytomegalovirus exposure and HLA in healthy donors. Study findings and constraints: What TCR beta sequences reportedly achieved was accurate prediction of HLA-A and HLA-B alleles in most subjects.

The PCR had 60 Vbeta and 13 Jbeta primers. TCRdb keeps only in-frame clones here, not all; method: immunoSEQ multiplex PCR. The repertoire consists of 210,000 or so clones, with more than 85% occurring once and the leading ten covering roughly 1%. This clone was counted a single time. Its antigen remains unknown. V dropped 5 bases and J dropped 5 bases, with 15 bases sitting between them. Germline assignment: CDR1 SGHVS and CDR2 FQNEAQ. The CDR3 spans 14 residues. Sequenced material: PBMCs. The chain links TRBV7-8 to TRBJ1-1, with TRBD1 as a possible D gene (5 bases). The sequence came from a woman between 18 and 29 years old in good health and CMV-seronegative. Here the CDR3 DNA reads TGTGCCAGCAGCCCCAGGGCAGGGTGGACTGAAGCTTTCTTT. This gives the protein CASSPRAGWTEAFF.